The 20 T cell receptor beta chains reported below all come from one sample, sequenced in a study of identical twins. MiXCR was run by TCRdb on the 5' RACE reads, yielding one entry per CDR3 protein. This table holds around 670,000 distinct CDR3 sequences, 5.5% to 6.5% found once. Source material: naive T cells sorted from blood. These receptor sequences come from a man aged 18 to 30 in good health.

The rearrangement uses TRBV19 and TRBJ1-1; D call uncertain. Germline CDR1 LNHDA, CDR2 SQIVND (reference sequence). The CDR3 extends over 13 amino acids. V lost 9 bases and J lost 7, with 18 bases in between. CDR3 coding DNA: TGTGCCAGCCGGCCTTGGGGTCTTCGTGAAGCTTTCTTT. As protein: CASRPWGLREAFF.

This clonotype was seen at least ten times. The chain links TRBV6-2 or TRBV6-3 to TRBJ1-5; 7 bases line up with TRBD1. The V gene's germline CDR1 is MNHEY and CDR2 SVGEGT. V gave up 6 bases and J gave up 3 bases; unmatched junction bases: 5. The CDR3 runs 14 residues. CDR3 sequence: CASRDRFYNQPQHF. As DNA, the CDR3 is TGTGCCAGCAGGGACAGGTTCTACAATCAGCCCCAGCATTTT.

The V call is TRBV5-5, the J call TRBJ2-1; D may be TRBD1 (7 bases). Germline loops: CDR1 SGHKS, CDR2 YYEKEE (reference sequence). V lost 1 base to trimming and J lost 2 bases, with 10 bases between them. The CDR3 loop spans 15 amino acids. The CDR3 loop reads CASSLQGGPYNEQFF. The DNA for the CDR3 is TGTGCCAGCAGCTTGCAGGGGGGTCCCTACAATGAGCAGTTCTTC.

This clonotype turned up a few times. This chain joins TRBV6-2 or TRBV6-3 and TRBJ2-3, with D uncertain. This CDR3 is built from 12 residues. The germline V and J ends were trimmed by 8 bases and 4 bases, with 10 bases remaining between them. Per the germline V gene, CDR1 is MNHEY and CDR2 is SVGEGT. The CDR3 region is CASCPHPDTQYF. Here the CDR3 DNA reads TGTGCCAGCTGCCCCCATCCAGATACGCAGTATTTT.

The V and J genes are TRBV5-1 and TRBJ2-2; 7 positions agree with TRBD2. Per the germline V gene, CDR1 is SGHRS and CDR2 is YFSETQ. The CDR3 has 15 residues. The V segment lost 0 bases and the J segment 6 bases; nucleotides outside the gene matches: 5. The CDR3, as DNA: TGCGCCAGCAGCTTGGCCCAGGCGGGGGCCGGGGAGCTGTTTTTT. Encoded protein: CASSLAQAGAGELFF.

This clonotype was observed many times. This rearrangement joins TRBV7-2 to TRBJ2-7, with 8 bases aligning to TRBD1. Germline CDR1 and CDR2: SGHTA and FQGNSA. CDR3 length: 14 amino acids. The ends lost 3 bases at V and 7 bases at J; junction bases unmatched: 8. For the CDR3, the DNA is TGTGCCAGCAGCTTGGTTCAGGGGGCTCGTGAGCAGTACTTC. Protein product: CASSLVQGAREQYF.

This clonotype appeared many times. One junction end disagrees with the germline gene, perhaps due to a read error. The V and J genes are TRBV4-2 and TRBJ1-5; D unresolved. The CDR3 runs to 14 residues. Germline V gives CDR1 LGHNA, CDR2 YNFKEQ. The CDR3 sequence: CASSQVMRGQPQHF. The CDR3 DNA is TGTGCCAGCAGTCAAGTGATGCGTGGCCAACCCCAGCATTTT.

This clonotype was seen many times. The V call is TRBV12-3 or TRBV12-4, the J call TRBJ1-1; no clear D. CDR3 length: 12 amino acids. V lost 1 base, J lost 8 bases, and 8 bases lay in between. The CDR3 sequence is CASSLGKVEAFF. DNA for the CDR3: TGTGCCAGCAGTTTAGGGAAGGTCGAAGCTTTCTTT.

This clonotype showed up many times. CDR3 protein: CASSLHPRGPSETDTQYF. The CDR3 DNA reads as TGTGCCAGCAGCCTCCACCCTCGGGGGCCATCCGAAACAGATACGCAGTATTTT. This chain links TRBV11-2 with TRBJ2-3; D assignment may be TRBD1 or TRBD2 (6 bases each). Germline values: CDR1 SGHAT, CDR2 FQNNGV. V dropped 5 bases and J dropped 3 bases, with 24 bases sitting between them. The CDR3 is made up of 18 amino acids.

This clonotype was detected many times. V and J are TRBV20-1 and TRBJ2-5; a weak D match, TRBD1 (7 bases). Germline CDR1 reads DFQATT; CDR2 reads SNEGSKA (reference sequence). Deletions cut 6 bases from V and 6 bases from J, with 17 bases between. The CDR3 loop spans 13 amino acids. Here the CDR3 DNA reads TGCAGTGCCCCGACAGGGAGGTTGCAGACCCAGTACTTC. It translates to CSAPTGRLQTQYF.

This clonotype was picked up a small number of times. The chain carries TRBV5-6 and TRBJ2-5; tentative D call: TRBD2 (5 bases). Germline CDR1 is SGHDT and CDR2 is YYEEEE. The V end was cut by 2 bases, the J end by 5 bases, with 10 bases between. This CDR3 spans 13 amino acids. CDR3 nucleotides: TGTGCCAGCAGCTTTGTGGGCGGGGAGACCCAGTACTTC. Protein: CASSFVGGETQYF.

This clonotype was observed many times. The chain uses TRBV5-6 and TRBJ2-7, with D perhaps matching TRBD1 (6 bases). The V gene lost 6 bases and the J gene lost 3 bases, with 16 bases spanning the gap. This CDR3 is 14 amino acids long. Germline V CDR1 and CDR2: SGHDT, YYEEEE. The CDR3 spells CASILQGSFYEQYF. CDR3 nucleotide sequence: TGTGCCAGCATCCTACAGGGTTCATTCTACGAGCAGTACTTC.

This clonotype came up many times. The chain is built from TRBV20-1 and TRBJ2-1; TRBD2 might be the D (5 bases). The CDR3 consists of 14 residues. Deletions cut 3 bases from V and 3 bases from J, with 12 bases between. Germline CDR1 and CDR2: DFQATT and SNEGSKA (reference sequence). Written as DNA, the CDR3 is TGCAGTGCTAGGGAGAGGGCGTTCTACAATGAGCAGTTCTTC. Residues: CSARERAFYNEQFF.

This clonotype was recorded at least ten times. V and J are TRBV15 and TRBJ2-7, with TRBD1 identical over 9 bases. V gave up 2 bases and J gave up 5 bases; unmatched junction bases: 4. Germline CDR1 LNHNV, CDR2 YYDKDF (reference sequence). This CDR3 region has 14 residues. The CDR3 DNA reads as TGTGCCACCAGCAGACTAGGACAGGGGAACGAGCAGTACTTC. It is translated as CATSRLGQGNEQYF.

This clonotype was seen at least ten times. The chain has TRBV24-1 and TRBJ2-2; D gene unclear. The CDR3 has 13 amino acids. Germline V gene data show CDR1 as KGHDR and CDR2 as SFDVKD. The ends were cut back, 9 bases at V and 0 bases at J, with 7 bases in the middle. CDR3 residues: CATHLPNTGELFF. The CDR3 nucleotides read TGTGCCACCCACCTCCCGAACACCGGGGAGCTGTTTTTT.

J is TRBJ2-3 and V is TRBV28, with TRBD1 matching 7 bases. CDR1 and CDR2 from the germline V gene are MDHEN and SYDVKM. The J segment lost 2 bases and the V segment lost 2 bases, leaving 4 bases of the junction unmatched. The CDR3 extends over 15 amino acids. The CDR3 loop reads CASSLRGLATDTQYF. CDR3 DNA sequence: TGTGCCAGCAGTTTAAGGGGGCTAGCCACAGATACGCAGTATTTT. The variable domain in full, with the rest retrieved from reference TRBV28 and TRBJ2-3, is DVKVTQSSRYLVKRTGEKVFLECVQDMDHENMFWYRQDPGLGLRLIYFSYDVKMKEKGDIPEGYSVSREKKERFSLILESASTNQTSMYLCASSLRGLATDTQYFGPGTRLTVL.

This clonotype was seen repeatedly, ten times or more. The chain carries TRBV9 and TRBJ2-1; D ambiguous. Per germline, CDR1 SGDLS and CDR2 YYNGEE. V gave up 1 base and J gave up 7 bases, with 9 bases separating them. The CDR3 totals 13 residues. In DNA form, the CDR3 reads TGTGCCAGCAGCGTAAAGTGGTTGAATGAGCAGTTCTTC. Translated, it gives CASSVKWLNEQFF.

This clonotype was seen many times. The chain carries TRBV20-1 and TRBJ2-3; a possible D gene is TRBD1 (6 bases). Trimming stripped 3 bases from V and 6 bases from J, with 19 bases between. Germline values: CDR1 DFQATT, CDR2 SNEGSKA (reference sequence). There are 15 residues in the CDR3. In DNA, the CDR3 is TGCAGTGCTAGCGTTGCCAGTTTAAGGGGGGATACGCAGTATTTT. It translates to CSASVASLRGDTQYF.

The gene calls are TRBV29-1 and TRBJ1-2, with 7 bases matching TRBD1. Germline CDR1 is SQVTM and CDR2 is ANQGSEA. The CDR3 covers 11 residues. The junction had 2 bases not matched to a gene; V was cut back by 4 bases and J by 6 bases. DNA for the CDR3: TGCAGCGTTGTCGGACAGGATGGCTACACCTTC. It codes for CSVVGQDGYTF.

J is TRBJ2-1 and V is TRBV28; 10 positions agree with TRBD1. V was clipped by 6 bases and J by 12 bases; unmatched bases: 17. The V gene's germline CDR1 is MDHEN and CDR2 SYDVKM. This CDR3 region has 16 residues. The CDR3 sequence is CASSSPDRGRGRGQFF. The CDR3, as DNA: TGTGCCAGCAGCTCCCCTGACAGGGGGCGCGGGCGTGGGCAGTTCTTC.